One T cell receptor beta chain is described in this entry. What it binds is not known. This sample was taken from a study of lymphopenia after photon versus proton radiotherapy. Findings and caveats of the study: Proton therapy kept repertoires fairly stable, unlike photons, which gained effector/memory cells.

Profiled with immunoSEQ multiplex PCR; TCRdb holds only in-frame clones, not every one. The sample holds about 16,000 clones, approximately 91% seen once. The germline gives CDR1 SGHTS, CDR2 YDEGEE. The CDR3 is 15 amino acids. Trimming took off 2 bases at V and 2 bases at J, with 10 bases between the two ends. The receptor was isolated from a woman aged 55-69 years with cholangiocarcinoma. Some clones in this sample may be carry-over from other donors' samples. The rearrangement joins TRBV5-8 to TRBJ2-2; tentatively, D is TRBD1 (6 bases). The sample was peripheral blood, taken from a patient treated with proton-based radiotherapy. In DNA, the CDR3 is TGTGCCAGCAGCTTAACAGGGACAAACACCGGGGAGCTGTTTTTT. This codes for CASSLTGTNTGELFF.